The 11 T cell receptor beta chains reported below all come from one sample, sequenced in a study of naive and memory T cell subsets. Study-wide points: A few larger clonotypes appeared in naive repertoires, especially CD8, possibly memory cells re-expressing CD45RA.

These receptors are not linked to any known antigen. Both TRBC1 and TRBC2 were covered by a beta constant-region primer of two equimolar oligonucleotides. Nested alpha and beta constant-region primers with the SP2 primer drove four PCR rounds on ligated cDNA. Using its own MiXCR run on the UMI-ligation and nested PCR reads, TCRdb lists one record per CDR3 protein. The sample gives around 93,000 distinct CDR3 sequences, 10% to 12% of which show up once; over 0.11% is in the top ten. The specimen sequenced was naive CD4+ T cells from blood. These receptor sequences come from a human donor in good health.

This clonotype was counted ten times or more. The chain combines TRBV18 with TRBJ2-3; D is possibly TRBD1 (6 bases). Looked up from germline, CDR1 is KGHSH and CDR2 is LQKENI. This CDR3 region has 15 residues. V dropped 3 bases and J dropped 4 bases, with 14 bases sitting between them. CDR3: CASSPFPGQPDTQYF. The CDR3 DNA follows: TGTGCCAGCTCACCCTTCCCTGGACAGCCAGATACGCAGTATTTT. Supplemented by reference TRBV18 and TRBJ2-3, the full variable domain reads NAGVMQNPRHLVRRRGQEARLRCSPMKGHSHVYWYRQLPEEGLKFMVYLQKENIIDESGMPKERFSAEFPKEGPSILRIQQVVRGDSAAYFCASSPFPGQPDTQYFGPGTRLTVL.

In this sample, this clonotype turned up many times. The V call is TRBV12-3 or TRBV12-4, the J call TRBJ2-3, with D perhaps TRBD2 (5 bases). V lost 6 bases to trimming and J lost 0 bases, with 7 bases between them. The CDR3 is made up of 13 amino acids. The CDR3 DNA reads as TGTGCCAGCAGGAGCGGTAGCACAGATACGCAGTATTTT. It codes for CASRSGSTDTQYF.

Only a few counts were recorded for this clonotype. The chain recombines TRBV6-2 or TRBV6-3 with TRBJ2-1, with TRBD2 as a possible D gene (5 bases). There are 13 residues in the CDR3. The V end was cut by 6 bases, the J end by 5 bases, with 11 bases between. Per germline, CDR1 MNHEY and CDR2 SVGEGT. This chain's CDR3 is CASRGDSNNEQFF. The CDR3 nucleotides read TGTGCCAGCAGGGGAGACTCGAACAATGAGCAGTTCTTC.

This clonotype was recorded many times. V and J are TRBV20-1 and TRBJ1-6; D ambiguous. The V gene lost 4 bases and the J gene lost 12 bases, with 10 bases spanning the gap. The length of the CDR3 is 11 residues. Germline loops: CDR1 DFQATT, CDR2 SNEGSKA (reference sequence). The CDR3 region has the DNA TGCAGTGCTATCGGAACAGAACCCCTCCACTTT. Translating it yields CSAIGTEPLHF.

This clonotype was observed many times. J is TRBJ2-1 and V is TRBV12-3 or TRBV12-4, with 7 positions matching TRBD2. The CDR3 length is 16 residues. V gave up 4 bases and J gave up 5 bases; unmatched junction bases: 11. This CDR3 is CASSSPRRGWDNEQFF. CDR3 DNA sequence: TGTGCCAGCAGTTCCCCTCGGCGGGGGTGGGACAATGAGCAGTTCTTC.

At least ten counts were recorded for this clonotype. The rearrangement joins TRBV7-9 to TRBJ2-7; 7 nucleotides line up with TRBD1. The CDR3 is 14 residues long. With 1 base clipped from V and 5 bases from J, the junction kept 5 bases outside the gene matches. Germline assignment: CDR1 SEHNR and CDR2 FQNEAQ (reference sequence). DNA for the CDR3: TGTGCCAGCAGCTTAGACCCCACAGGGGACGAGCAGTACTTC. As protein: CASSLDPTGDEQYF.

J is TRBJ1-1 and V is TRBV7-8; maybe TRBD1 (6 bases). The length of the CDR3 is 15 residues. Germline V gene sequence: CDR1 SGHVS, CDR2 FQNEAQ. The V gene lost 1 base and the J gene lost 1 base, with 10 bases spanning the gap. DNA of the CDR3: TGTGCCAGCAGCTTAGTTACGGACAGGAACACTGAAGCTTTCTTT. This sequence encodes CASSLVTDRNTEAFF.

The sample holds a few counts of this clonotype. The genes are TRBV30 and TRBJ1-6, with 7 bases that match TRBD1. This CDR3 is 13 amino acids long. V dropped 3 bases and J dropped 10; count of bases not matched to a gene: 6. Germline loops: CDR1 GTSNPN, CDR2 SVGIG (reference sequence). CDR3 region: CAWSVRGDSPLHF. CDR3 coding DNA: TGTGCCTGGAGCGTCAGGGGGGACTCACCCCTCCACTTT.

The chain joins TRBV28 to TRBJ2-7; D remains unclear. V gave up 6 bases and J gave up 2 bases, with 17 bases separating them. This CDR3 region has 15 residues. From germline, CDR1 is MDHEN and CDR2 SYDVKM. CDR3 DNA sequence: TGTGCCAGCAGACCCCGAGGTCAACAACCCTACGAGCAGTACTTC. This codes for CASRPRGQQPYEQYF. Full variable domain (remainder filled in from reference TRBV28 and TRBJ2-7): DVKVTQSSRYLVKRTGEKVFLECVQDMDHENMFWYRQDPGLGLRLIYFSYDVKMKEKGDIPEGYSVSREKKERFSLILESASTNQTSMYLCASRPRGQQPYEQYFGPGTRLTVT.

The V gene is TRBV18, the J gene TRBJ1-1; 7 bases match TRBD1. Trimming took 6 bases from V and 5 from J; bases not matched to a gene: 3. Germline values: CDR1 KGHSH, CDR2 LQKENI. The CDR3 covers 12 residues. The CDR3: CASSQTGTEAFF. The CDR3 nucleotides are TGTGCCAGCTCGCAGACAGGGACTGAAGCTTTCTTT.

V usage is TRBV21-1 and J usage is TRBJ1-4; the listed D gene, TRBD1, was not tested against the DNA. TRBV21-1 is flagged as a pseudogene. The CDR3 length is 20 residues. CDR3 sequence reads: CASSKAVSSGGQSTNEKLFF. CDR3 DNA sequence: TGTGCCAGCAGCAAAGCGGTTTCAAGTGGGGGACAGTCAACTAATGAAAAACTGTTTTTT.